This TCR beta chain was captured by sequencing in a study of T cell changes during pregnancy in multiple sclerosis. Germline assignment: CDR1 SGHTA and CDR2 FQGNSA. After removal of 4 bases from V and 6 bases from J, the junction contained 6 bases not matched to a gene. The CDR3 is made up of 15 amino acids. Produced via immunoSEQ multiplex PCR; TCRdb's table is partial and in-frame only. The sample has tens of thousands of clones, roughly 92% seen once. The sample consisted of peripheral blood, taken in the third trimester of pregnancy. The chain employs TRBV7-2 and TRBJ2-2, with 9 bases that match TRBD2. This sequence originates from a female donor in good health, enrolled as a control in a pregnancy study. DNA for the CDR3: TGTGCCAGCAGCTACGGCGGGAGGGGCCCCGGGGAGCTGTTTTTT. This translates into CASSYGGRGPGELFF. Combining the CDR3 with reference TRBV7-2 and TRBJ2-2 gives the whole variable domain GAGVSQSPSNKVTEKGKDVELRCDPISGHTALYWYRQSLGQGLEFLIYFQGNSAPDKSGLPSDRFSAERTGGSVSTLTIQRTQQEDSAVYLCASSYGGRGPGELFFGEGSRLTVL.